A single sample gave rise to the 9 T cell receptor beta chains below, sequenced in a study of blood T cell repertoires in COVID-19. Measured with immunoSEQ multiplex PCR; TCRdb has only the in-frame clones, and not every one. In the table there are 50,000 to 55,000 clones, about 82% of which are singletons. The sequencing input was peripheral blood. The source is a woman older than 75 with acute or convalescent COVID-19.

The table lists this clone with a count of one. The chain is built from TRBV9 and TRBJ2-3, with D maybe TRBD2 (5 bases). Trimming removed 0 bases from V and 6 bases from J, with 8 bases in between. CDR1 SGDLS and CDR2 YYNGEE come from the germline V gene. This CDR3 contains 13 residues. CDR3 DNA: TGTGCCAGCAGCGTAGTTGTAGCGGATACGCAGTATTTT. Its protein product is CASSVVVADTQYF.

The chain employs TRBV5-1 and TRBJ2-3; TRBD2 matches at 7 bases. The length of the CDR3 is 15 residues. V dropped 2 bases and J dropped 3; count of bases not matched to a gene: 6. Germline lookup yields CDR1 SGHRS and CDR2 YFSETQ. Here the CDR3 reads CASSLGTGGTDTQYF. The CDR3 DNA reads as TGCGCCAGCAGCTTAGGTACGGGGGGAACAGATACGCAGTATTTT.

This chain uses TRBV3-1 (or the pseudogene TRBV3-2) with TRBJ2-2; D is perhaps TRBD1 (6 bases). The V gene's germline CDR1 is LGHDT and CDR2 YNNKEL (reference sequence). Trimming pared 2 bases from V and 1 base from J, leaving 8 bases between. There are 15 residues in the CDR3. CDR3 protein: CASSQWDKNTGELFF. The DNA of the CDR3 is TGTGCCAGCAGCCAATGGGACAAGAACACCGGGGAGCTGTTTTTT.

This sequence joins TRBV7-2 and TRBJ2-1, with TRBD2 matching over 7 bases. The CDR3 has 17 amino acids. V shed 1 base, J shed 0 bases, and the junction held 6 bases outside the gene matches. CDR1 is SGHTA and CDR2 is FQGNSA in the germline V gene. The chain's CDR3 is CASSLDRLAVSYNEQFF. In nucleotides, the CDR3 is TGTGCCAGCAGCTTAGATCGGCTAGCGGTCTCCTACAATGAGCAGTTCTTC. The variable domain in full, completed from reference TRBV7-2 and TRBJ2-1, reads GAGVSQSPSNKVTEKGKDVELRCDPISGHTALYWYRQSLGQGLEFLIYFQGNSAPDKSGLPSDRFSAERTGGSVSTLTIQRTQQEDSAVYLCASSLDRLAVSYNEQFFGPGTRLTVL.

A single count supports this clone. J is TRBJ1-4 and V is TRBV28, with TRBD1 identical over 8 bases. CDR1 MDHEN and CDR2 SYDVKM come from the germline V gene. The CDR3 runs to 16 residues. After removal of 10 bases from V and 0 bases from J, the junction contained 10 bases not matched to a gene. The chain's CDR3 is CATLGTGSPTNEKLFF. The CDR3 coding sequence is TGTGCCACCCTCGGGACAGGTTCTCCAACTAATGAAAAACTGTTTTTT.

V gene TRBV4-1 combines with J gene TRBJ1-5, with D unresolved. The CDR3 sequence is 13 residues long. With 2 bases removed from V and 6 bases from J, the gap between germline ends came to 8 bases. From germline, CDR1 is MGHRA and CDR2 YSYEKL. The CDR3 DNA reads TGCGCCAGCAGCCAAATGATTAGTCAGCCCCAGCATTTT. This gives the protein CASSQMISQPQHF.

The chain recombines TRBV19 with TRBJ1-5; D perhaps matches TRBD1 (6 bases). V lost 5 bases and J lost 13, with 21 bases in between. Germline CDR1 LNHDA, CDR2 SQIVND (reference sequence). This CDR3 is 14 amino acids long. The CDR3 is CASSAAGVSRDQHF. CDR3 DNA: TGTGCCAGTAGTGCCGCAGGGGTCTCAAGAGATCAGCATTTT.

This rearrangement joins TRBV5-5 to TRBJ1-4, with D hard to call. From germline, CDR1 is SGHKS and CDR2 YYEKEE (reference sequence). The CDR3 has 13 amino acids. With 1 base removed from V and 5 bases from J, the gap between germline ends came to 6 bases. CDR3 region: CASSLSVNEKLFF. In nucleotides, the CDR3 is TGTGCCAGCAGCTTGTCGGTAAATGAAAAACTGTTTTTT. Complete variable domain (other parts from reference TRBV5-5 and TRBJ1-4): DAGVTQSPTHLIKTRGQQVTLRCSPISGHKSVSWYQQVLGQGPQFIFQYYEKEERGRGNFPDRFSARQFPNYSSELNVNALLLGDSALYLCASSLSVNEKLFFGSGTQLSVL.

The chain couples TRBV5-1 to TRBJ2-7; D not certain. Trimming took off 4 bases at V and 4 bases at J, with 6 bases between the two ends. CDR3 length: 11 amino acids. Germline-derived CDR1 and CDR2 are SGHRS and YFSETQ. In nucleotides, the CDR3 is TGCGCCAGCAGCCCCGTGTACGAGCAGTACTTC. This translates into CASSPVYEQYF.